The 6 T cell receptor beta chains reported below all come from one sample, sequenced in a study of blood T cell repertoires in COVID-19. Only in-frame clones appear in the TCRdb table, and some are missing; sequencing was by immunoSEQ multiplex PCR. The repertoire includes over 200,000 clones, approximately 85% of them detected once, and 1.5% to 2% sits in the top ten. Sequenced material: PBMCs or T cells enriched from blood (not recorded which). The receptor set was obtained from a woman between 50 and 59 years old who had recovered from COVID-19.

CDR3 sequence (DNA): TGTGCCAGCAGTTTAATGTACGGGGGGAGGGCCTACGAGCAGTACTTC. Protein sequence: CASSLMYGGRAYEQYF. V and J are TRBV27 and TRBJ2-7; 7 bases fit TRBD2. CDR1 and CDR2 from the germline V gene are MNHEY and SMNVEV (reference sequence). V gave up 2 bases and J gave up 2 bases; unmatched junction bases: 9. This CDR3 region has 16 residues.

The chain couples TRBV4-1 to TRBJ2-2, with D maybe TRBD2 (6 bases). CDR1 is MGHRA and CDR2 is YSYEKL in the germline V gene. This CDR3 has 16 amino acids. Trimming took off 1 base at V and 2 bases at J, with 11 bases between the two ends. The CDR3 DNA sequence: TGCGCCAGCAGCCAAGCAACGGGAGCAAACACCGGGGAGCTGTTTTTT. Protein product: CASSQATGANTGELFF.

The CDR3 region is CASSSSGYEQYF. The CDR3 nucleotides are TGTGCCAGCAGCTCTTCGGGGTACGAGCAGTACTTC. This chain connects TRBV11-2 to TRBJ2-7, with TRBD2 as a possible D gene (5 bases). The germline V gene has CDR1 SGHAT and CDR2 FQNNGV. This CDR3 is 12 amino acids long. Trimming left V 4 bases short and J 4 bases short, with 8 bases between.

This clone was recorded a few times. This chain uses TRBV10-2 with TRBJ1-5; D remains unclear. The germline V gene has CDR1 WSHSY and CDR2 SAAADI. V lost 4 bases and J 4 bases, leaving 8 bases between the germline ends. The CDR3 is 13 amino acids. CDR3: CASSVEINQPQHF. For the CDR3, the DNA is TGCGCCAGCAGTGTCGAGATAAATCAGCCCCAGCATTTT.

This clone was seen more than once but under ten times. The chain uses TRBV14 and TRBJ2-2; maybe TRBD1 (6 bases). V lost 4 bases and J lost 5, with 11 bases in between. CDR1 and CDR2 (germline): SGHDN, FVKESK. The CDR3 contains 14 residues. The CDR3 reads CASSLLTGTGELFF. For the CDR3, the DNA is TGTGCCAGCAGCCTACTCACAGGGACCGGGGAGCTGTTTTTT.

CDR3 sequence reads: CATSDFRETQYF. CDR3 DNA: TGTGCCACCAGTGATTTCAGAGAGACCCAGTACTTC. The V gene is TRBV24-1, the J gene TRBJ2-5; D is ambiguous. The CDR3 extends over 12 amino acids. Germline loops: CDR1 KGHDR, CDR2 SFDVKD. Trimming took off 1 base at V and 4 bases at J, with 3 bases between the two ends.